This T cell receptor (beta chain) stems from a study of OX40 agonist ivuxolimab in advanced cancers. General notes on the study: Ivuxolimab was a fully human IgG2 agonistic monoclonal antibody targeting the costimulatory receptor OX40 (CD134). The paper describes the monotherapy dose-escalation part (N of about 52 patients) of the phase I trial of ivuxolimab. Among the 50 to 55 dose-escalation patients, roughly 20 had hepatocellular carcinoma, 15 or so melanoma, 9 renal cell carcinoma and 9 head and neck cancer. In the dose-escalation cohort, 70% to 90% of patients were male, and the mean age was around 65 years with a range of roughly 23 to 79. Intravenous ivuxolimab was administered to patients every 2 weeks at six dose levels: 0.01, 0.1, 0.3, 1.5, 3 and 10 mg/kg. Prior anti-PD-1, anti-PD-L1 or anti-CTLA-4 therapy was permitted, and checkpoint inhibitors had been received by 30% to 40% of dose-escalation patients. Partial responses were achieved by three dose-escalation patients, of whom one had hepatocellular carcinoma and two had cutaneous melanoma. Peripheral TCRbeta sequencing was intended to test whether TCR sequence diversity was altered and clonal T-cell expansion was caused by ivuxolimab. The investigation overall reported the following: In the 0.1-3.0 mg/kg groups, partial responders were among the patients with the lowest normalized peripheral clonal expansion, particularly in CD8+ T cells. At doses from 0.1 to 3.0 mg/kg, clonal expansion was seen in both CD4+ and CD8+ blood T cells between baseline and week 6. Low levels of normalized T-cell clonal expansion were also shown by some nonresponding patients. After ivuxolimab, CD8+ T cells had more expanded clones than CD4+ T cells on average. Antigen specificity was not determined for the clonally expanded peripheral T cells.

Reading the germline V gene gives CDR1 MNHEY and CDR2 SVGAGI. Cut back by 0 bases and 11 bases, the V and J ends lie 16 bases apart. Including the terminal cysteine and phenylalanine, the CDR3 comprises 14 residues. Only the CDR3 portion is preserved as DNA: 42 bases, with reading frame beginning at the first base. In regard to this clone: The antigen it binds to is not known. Base qualities are missing; no much larger clone stands one base away.

Genomic DNA was isolated from the sorted cells so that the TCRbeta CDR3 region could be sequenced. The immunoSEQ Assay was used to sequence the TCRbeta CDR3 regions. The source is immuneACCESS, and TCRdb retained only in-frame sequences with V and J called. Part of the clones is not carried over; for the studies checked, unresolved V genes explain less than half of this, and the remainder is unexplained. The sample has roughly 60,000 clones on record, around 90% of them singletons. Roughly 0.45% of the sample rests with the top ten. The trial excluded patients who had a history of autoimmune disease or were on systemic immunosuppression. In every dose cohort, peripheral blood was drawn for TCR sequencing at baseline, cycle 4 day 1, and cycle 7 day 1. Samples were obtained from an open-label, multicenter, first-in-human phase I dose-escalation trial of ivuxolimab. The trial enrolled adults with locally advanced or metastatic head and neck squamous cell, hepatocellular, melanoma or renal cell carcinoma. Before TCR sequencing, CD4+ T cells and CD8+ T cells were sorted from peripheral blood as separate populations.

This receptor was obtained from an adult with an advanced solid tumor such as melanoma, head and neck, liver or kidney cancer. Source: CD4+ or CD8+ T cells sorted from blood, taken in a trial of the OX40 agonist ivuxolimab. The V and J genes are TRBV6-5 and TRBJ1-1; TRBD1 could be the D gene, as 6 bases match. The DNA sequence is TGTGCCAGCAGTTACTCCGGGGGGCGAAGGTCTGCTTTCTTT. Translated, it gives CASSYSGGRRSAFF.